This T cell receptor (beta chain) stems from a study of T cells after yellow fever vaccination. The CDR3 is made up of 12 amino acids. V lost 0 bases, J lost 4 bases, and 3 bases lay in between. CDR1 SGHTA and CDR2 FQGNSA come from the germline V gene. TCRdb ran MiXCR on the 5' RACE reads and lists one entry per CDR3 protein. The sample lists almost 600,000 distinct CDR3 sequences; approximately 13% were seen once. This clonotype was seen a handful of times. This chain uses TRBV7-2 with TRBJ1-2, with unresolved D. Specimen: PBMCs, collected on the day of the yellow fever booster vaccination. The sequence was obtained from a man in his thirties or forties who received the YFV17D yellow fever vaccine. The CDR3 DNA reads TGTGCCAGCAGCTTAGCAGTCTATGGCTACACCTTC. It yields the protein CASSLAVYGYTF.